This TCR beta chain was observed in a study of regulatory T cells in long-lasting Graves disease. Study-wide results and limits: Having only a small sample size may have limited accuracy. Persistent patients shared more public clonotypes (around 2,500) than new patients (about 930). Favoring TRBV28, TRBJ1-2 and TRBJ2-5 was a feature seen in persistent disease.

The length of the CDR3 is 14 residues. The germline V gene encodes CDR1 GTSNPN and CDR2 SVGIG (reference sequence). V was cut by 4 bases and J by 6 bases, with 13 bases left in between. The time point: newly diagnosed GD, antithyroid drugs for less than 3 months. From RNA extracted from PBMCs, the TCR library was made. The TCR beta library used iRepertoire HTBI primers with Arm-PCR amplification of CDR3. From the multiplex PCR reads, TCRdb called clonotypes with MiXCR, one entry per CDR3 protein. The sample has about 530,000 distinct CDR3 sequences, 16% seen once. This clonotype was seen at least ten times. Its antigen is still unknown. The data were also submitted as part of a second study, on T cells in Graves' hyperthyroidism and ophthalmopathy.

The sample consisted of peripheral blood mononuclear cells (PBMCs), taken at new diagnosis, from a patient treated with antithyroid drugs. The rearrangement links TRBV30 to TRBJ1-6; D gene unclear. This TCR came from a woman aged 35-65 years with Graves disease. The CDR3, as DNA: TGTGCCTGGACAGGCACGGGAATTAATTCACCCCTCCACTTT. It encodes CAWTGTGINSPLHF.